Shown below are 26 T cell receptor beta chains from a single sample sequenced in a study of OX40 agonist ivuxolimab in advanced cancers. The table came from immunoSEQ multiplex PCR; TCRdb's copy has only in-frame clones and leaves some out. The sample yields fewer than 35,000 clones, roughly 87% seen once. The source material was CD4+ or CD8+ T cells sorted from blood, sampled in a trial of the OX40 agonist ivuxolimab. The receptor source for this set is an adult with an advanced solid tumor such as melanoma, head and neck, liver or kidney cancer.

The V gene is TRBV7-8, the J gene TRBJ2-1, with D uncertain. Germline V gene sequence: CDR1 SGHVS, CDR2 FQNEAQ. The CDR3 length is 16 residues. The germline V and J ends were trimmed by 7 bases and 7 bases, with 23 bases remaining between them. The CDR3 sequence is CASIVAGLVAENEQFF. In DNA, the CDR3 is TGTGCCAGCATCGTAGCCGGGCTAGTCGCCGAGAATGAGCAGTTCTTC.

This chain links TRBV28 with TRBJ2-7; D unclear. Per the germline V gene, CDR1 is MDHEN and CDR2 is SYDVKM. V lost 6 bases and J 5 bases, leaving 5 bases between the germline ends. The CDR3 is 10 amino acids. In DNA form, the CDR3 reads TGTGCCAGCAGCAATAACGAGCAGTACTTC. Amino acids: CASSNNEQYF.

This clone was detected only a few times. The chain joins TRBV11-3 to TRBJ2-4; D is undetermined. CDR1 and CDR2 from the germline V gene are SGHNT and YENEEA. The CDR3 consists of 16 residues. Trimming left V 9 bases short and J 0 bases short, with 18 bases between. CDR3 amino acids: CARDGQITLAKNIQYF. The CDR3 region has the DNA TGTGCCAGGGATGGGCAGATAACTCTAGCCAAAAACATTCAGTACTTC.

The gene calls are TRBV7-9 and TRBJ1-1; 11 bases map to TRBD1. CDR1 SEHNR and CDR2 FQNEAQ come from the germline V gene (reference sequence). V gave up 5 bases and J gave up 4 bases; unmatched junction bases: 6. CDR3 length: 15 amino acids. CDR3 nucleotide sequence: TGTGCCAGCAGCGAAGGACAGGGGGCGCGCACTGAAGCTTTCTTT. Its protein is CASSEGQGARTEAFF.

The chain has TRBV7-9 and TRBJ2-7, with D hard to call. The V and J ends lost 5 bases and 3 bases respectively, with 20 bases between them. This CDR3 has 16 amino acids. Germline V gene lookup returns CDR1 SEHNR and CDR2 FQNEAQ (reference sequence). CDR3 in amino acids: CASSPREFPYYYEQYF. Written as DNA, the CDR3 is TGTGCCAGCAGCCCTCGAGAGTTCCCCTACTACTACGAGCAGTACTTC.

The J gene is TRBJ2-5, the V gene TRBV5-6; 7 bases match TRBD1. There are 14 residues in the CDR3. Germline CDR1 reads SGHDT; CDR2 reads YYEEEE. V gave up 4 bases and J gave up 2 bases; unmatched junction bases: 5. The CDR3 DNA reads as TGTGCCAGCAGCACCCGGGACAGTCAAGAGACCCAGTACTTC. As protein: CASSTRDSQETQYF.

V and J are TRBV27 and TRBJ1-2, with 8 bases matching TRBD1. J gave up 4 bases and V 5 bases, and 6 bases lay outside the gene matches. This CDR3 has 14 amino acids. Per germline, CDR1 MNHEY and CDR2 SMNVEV (reference sequence). The CDR3 is CASSPGQGSYGYTF. CDR3 DNA sequence: TGTGCCAGCAGTCCCGGACAGGGTTCCTATGGCTACACCTTC.

As concerns this clone: One end of the junction fails to match germline, which may point to a read error. The gene calls are TRBV7-7 and TRBJ2-7; the D gene could be TRBD1 or TRBD2 (5 bases each). The CDR3 consists of 15 residues. Per the germline V gene, CDR1 is SSHAT and CDR2 is FNYEAQ (reference sequence). CDR3 region: CASSLFATGGYEQYF. The CDR3 nucleotides are TGTGCTAGCAGCTTATTCGCGACTGGGGGTTACGAGCAGTACTTC. The full variable domain, with the rest looked up from reference TRBV7-7 and TRBJ2-7, is GAGVSQSPRYKVTKRGQDVTLRCDPISSHATLYWYQQALGQGPEFLTYFNYEAQPDKSGLPSDRFSAERPEGSISTLTIQRTEQRDSAMYRCASSLFATGGYEQYFGPGTRLTVT.

The chain joins TRBV28 to TRBJ2-3; D gene ambiguous. Germline V gene lookup returns CDR1 MDHEN and CDR2 SYDVKM. V was shortened by 3 bases and J by 2 bases, with 9 bases between the two germline ends. The CDR3 consists of 14 residues. The CDR3 DNA is TGTGCCAGCAGTTTCCGAGGTTACACAGATACGCAGTATTTT. It translates to CASSFRGYTDTQYF.

As for this clone: Its ends do not fully match the called genes, so a read error is possible. The chain is built from TRBV7-7 and TRBJ2-6; 8 bases map to TRBD2. The CDR3 covers 15 residues. Germline CDR1 reads SSHAT; CDR2 reads FNYEAQ (reference sequence). The CDR3 sequence: CASSSGGAGANVLTF. The DNA of the CDR3 is TGTGCTAGCAGCTCCGGGGGGGCTGGGGCCAACGTCCTGACTTTC.

In its sample, this clone was seen once. The chain combines TRBV6-5 with TRBJ2-1, with 10 bases lining up with TRBD2. Trimming took 5 bases from V and 2 from J; bases not matched to a gene: 0. Germline V gene lookup returns CDR1 MNHEY and CDR2 SVGAGI. This CDR3 comprises 14 residues. The CDR3 region has the DNA TGTGCCAGCAGTGGACTAGCGGCCTACAATGAGCAGTTCTTC. It yields the protein CASSGLAAYNEQFF.

In DNA, the CDR3 is TGTGCCTGGAGTGTACCTGGGGCAGATCCTTATGGCTACACCTTC. It translates to CAWSVPGADPYGYTF. The chain couples TRBV30 to TRBJ1-2; D is perhaps TRBD1 (5 bases). The CDR3 spans 15 residues. The V end lost 0 bases, the J end lost 5 bases, and 16 bases lay between the germline ends. Germline V lookup: CDR1 GTSNPN, CDR2 SVGIG (reference sequence).

CDR3 in amino acids: CASSLGAATGYTF. In DNA form, the CDR3 reads TGTGCCAGCAGCTTAGGAGCAGCTACTGGCTACACCTTC. The rearrangement joins TRBV7-9 to TRBJ1-2; D unclear. Germline assignment: CDR1 SEHNR and CDR2 FQNEAQ (reference sequence). The CDR3 spans 13 residues. The V end lost 1 base, the J end lost 7 bases, and 10 bases lay between the germline ends.

V and J are TRBV7-6 and TRBJ1-5, with 10 bases matching TRBD1. The V and J ends lost 3 bases and 6 bases, in that order; junction bases with no gene match: 5. The germline CDR1 and CDR2 sequences are SGHVS and FNYEAQ. The CDR3 extends over 15 amino acids. The CDR3 DNA reads TGTGCCAGCAGCTTGGGACAGGGGAGCGGTCAGCCCCAGCATTTT. Protein product: CASSLGQGSGQPQHF.

V usage is TRBV5-6 and J usage is TRBJ2-1; 10 bases map to TRBD2. V lost 0 bases to trimming and J lost 7 bases; unmatched junction nucleotides: 4. CDR3 length: 15 residues. Germline V gene lookup returns CDR1 SGHDT and CDR2 YYEEEE. DNA of the CDR3: TGTGCCAGCAGCTTGGAAGTTAGCGGGGGGAATGAGCAGTTCTTC. Protein product: CASSLEVSGGNEQFF. Full variable domain (rest looked up from reference TRBV5-6 and TRBJ2-1): DAGVTQSPTHLIKTRGQQVTLRCSPKSGHDTVSWYQQALGQGPQFIFQYYEEEERQRGNFPDRFSGHQFPNYSSELNVNALLLGDSALYLCASSLEVSGGNEQFFGPGTRLTVL.

The chain joins TRBV28 to TRBJ2-3; a weak D match, TRBD2 (7 bases). Germline values: CDR1 MDHEN, CDR2 SYDVKM. The CDR3 covers 16 residues. Trimming removed 4 bases at V and 3 bases at J, with 17 bases between. Here the CDR3 reads CASSSRPRGATDTQYF. The CDR3 region has the DNA TGTGCCAGCAGTTCCCGGCCTCGGGGGGCGACAGATACGCAGTATTTT.

The J gene is TRBJ2-3, the V gene TRBV29-1; the D gene is possibly TRBD2 (5 bases). The V end lost 6 bases, the J end lost 5 bases, and 12 bases lay between the germline ends. Germline V CDR1 and CDR2: SQVTM, ANQGSEA. The CDR3 has 12 residues. This CDR3 is CSVYGGKDTQYF. Written as DNA, the CDR3 is TGCAGCGTGTATGGAGGCAAAGATACGCAGTATTTT.

The gene calls are TRBV5-1 and TRBJ2-5; TRBD1 agrees at 9 bases. CDR3 size: 14 residues. With 4 bases clipped from V and 2 bases from J, the junction kept 3 bases outside the gene matches. Per germline, CDR1 SGHRS and CDR2 YFSETQ. This CDR3 is CASSHGTGQETQYF. Here the CDR3 DNA reads TGCGCCAGCAGCCACGGGACAGGGCAAGAGACCCAGTACTTC. Complete variable domain (other parts from reference TRBV5-1 and TRBJ2-5): KAGVTQTPRYLIKTRGQQVTLSCSPISGHRSVSWYQQTPGQGLQFLFEYFSETQRNKGNFPGRFSGRQFSNSRSEMNVSTLELGDSALYLCASSHGTGQETQYFGPGTRLLVL.

V gene TRBV6-1 combines with J gene TRBJ1-1; TRBD1 is a possible D gene (5 bases). This CDR3 comprises 15 residues. V gave up 3 bases and J gave up 6 bases, with 17 bases separating them. Germline CDR1 and CDR2: MNHNS and SASEGT. The CDR3 region has the DNA TGTGCCAGCAGTGACCCGGTGACTGGGGCCCCTGAAGCTTTCTTT. This codes for CASSDPVTGAPEAFF.

The chain couples TRBV10-3 to TRBJ1-6; weak D call: TRBD1 (6 bases). CDR3 size: 15 residues. With 2 bases removed from V and 6 bases from J, the gap between germline ends came to 11 bases. CDR1 is ENHRY and CDR2 is SYGVKD in the germline V gene. The CDR3 nucleotides read TGTGCCATCAGTGAGACAGGGCTTGGTAATTCACCCCTCCACTTT. Residues: CAISETGLGNSPLHF.

The CDR3 loop reads CASSPTGTGGVQYF. CDR3 DNA sequence: TGTGCCAGCAGTCCAACCGGGACAGGGGGCGTGCAGTACTTC. The chain recombines TRBV7-2 with TRBJ2-7; 12 positions agree with TRBD1. Germline assignment: CDR1 SGHTA and CDR2 FQGNSA. There are 14 residues in the CDR3. J gave up 9 bases and V 6 bases, and 9 bases lay outside the gene matches.

This clone was recorded once. This rearrangement joins TRBV11-3 to TRBJ2-1; TRBD2 aligns across 7 bases. The junction had 4 bases not matched to a gene; V was cut back by 1 base and J by 4 bases. The CDR3 runs to 15 residues. The germline V gene encodes CDR1 SGHNT and CDR2 YENEEA. The CDR3: CASSLAGGFYNEQFF. The CDR3 DNA is TGTGCCAGCAGCTTAGCGGGGGGATTTTACAATGAGCAGTTCTTC.

V gene TRBV6-5 combines with J gene TRBJ2-7; 13 nucleotides agree with TRBD2. CDR3 length: 16 residues. The V and J ends lost 4 bases and 0 bases, in that order; junction bases with no gene match: 3. CDR1 is MNHEY, CDR2 SVGAGI, per germline. CDR3 sequence (DNA): TGTGCCAGCAGTTTGGGACTAGCGGGGAGCTCCTACGAGCAGTACTTC. Translation gives CASSLGLAGSSYEQYF.

The chain's CDR3 is CASSLAGGSTDTQYF. CDR3 in DNA: TGTGCCAGTAGTCTAGCGGGGGGAAGCACAGATACGCAGTATTTT. V gene TRBV19 combines with J gene TRBJ2-3; the match to TRBD2 covers 11 bases. V lost 5 bases to trimming and J lost 0 bases; unmatched junction nucleotides: 1. Germline loops: CDR1 LNHDA, CDR2 SQIVND (reference sequence). This CDR3 is 15 amino acids long.

The sample holds one count of this clone. The rearrangement joins TRBV27 to TRBJ1-2, with 7 bases that match TRBD1. The CDR3 is 15 residues long. Germline lookup yields CDR1 MNHEY and CDR2 SMNVEV (reference sequence). V gave up 6 bases and J gave up 5 bases; unmatched junction bases: 12. The CDR3 loop is CASRPKGGIRYGYTF. DNA for the CDR3: TGTGCCAGCAGACCCAAAGGGGGCATCAGGTATGGCTACACCTTC.

The rearrangement joins TRBV5-1 to TRBJ1-4; possible D gene TRBD1, 5 bases. Germline V lookup: CDR1 SGHRS, CDR2 YFSETQ. Trimming left V 2 bases short and J 6 bases short, with 23 bases between. CDR3 length: 18 amino acids. The CDR3 reads CASSFSTLAGVGDEKLFF. The CDR3 DNA follows: TGCGCCAGCAGCTTTTCAACGCTGGCAGGTGTGGGGGATGAAAAACTGTTTTTT.